The 17 T cell receptor beta chains listed next were all sequenced from one sample in a study of tissue T cells after allogeneic stem cell transplantation. Time point described: mouse harvest day 7 after allogeneic transplant. Each mouse received 10^7 T-cell-depleted marrow cells plus 10^6 splenic CD5+ T cells by tail vein. Only in-frame clones appear in the TCRdb table, and some are missing; sequencing was by immunoSEQ multiplex PCR. The sample lists roughly 4,000 clones, around 64% seen once, with roughly 30% in the top ten. The sample taken for sequencing was spleen. Receptor source: a female BALB/c mouse given C57BL/6 T cells with graft-versus-host disease after an allogeneic hematopoietic cell transplant.

Of note for this clone: The gene names given are mouse names. Read data end 1 residue before the CDR3 end; the end is taken from the germline J gene. This chain connects TRBV4 to TRBJ2-5; TRBD2 agrees at 11 bases. This CDR3 has 14 residues. V shed 6 bases and J 4 bases; nucleotides not matched to a gene: 3. Germline V gene sequence: CDR1 LGHDT, CDR2 YNNKQL (reference sequence). CDR3 DNA (partial): TGTGCCAGCAGGCCGGGACTGGGGGAAGACACCCAGTAC. It encodes CASRPGLGEDTQY. In full, the CDR3 reads CASRPGLGEDTQYF. Drawing the rest from reference TRBV4 and TRBJ2-5, the complete variable domain is ETAVFQTPNYHVTQVGNEVSFNCKQTLGHDTMYWYKQDSKKLLKIMFSYNNKQLIVNETVPRRFSPQSSDKAHLNLRIKSVEPEDSAVYLCASRPGLGEDTQYFGPGTRLLVL.

Details on this clone: Gene names and germline match the mouse. From the germline J gene comes the end of the CDR3, since the read stops 1 residue before it. The gene calls are TRBV14 and TRBJ1-1; a weak D match, TRBD1 (6 bases). Germline V gives CDR1 SGHDT, CDR2 FRDEAV. Between the trimmed V and J ends, which lost 0 bases and 0 bases, there was a span of 6 bases. The CDR3 runs 14 residues. CDR3 DNA, as far as it was read: TGTGCCAGCAGTTTCTGGACAGCAAACACAGAAGTCTTC. Translation: CASSFWTANTEVF. The CDR3, in full, reads CASSFWTANTEVFF. The full variable domain, in which reference TRBV14 and TRBJ1-1 provide the parts outside the CDR3, is EAGVTQSPRYAVLQEGQAVSFWCDPISGHDTLYWYQQPRDQGPQLLVYFRDEAVIDNSQLPSDRFSAVRPKGTNSTLKIQSAKQGDTATYLCASSFWTANTEVFFGKGTRLTVV.

Details on this clone: Gene names and germline refer to mouse. The read is 1 residue too short to cover the CDR3 end, so that end is filled in from the germline J gene. V is TRBV12-1 and J is TRBJ1-2, with 7 nucleotides matching TRBD1. V shed 2 bases and J 0 bases; nucleotides not matched to a gene: 5. Germline CDR1 SGHSN, CDR2 HYEKVE. The CDR3 extends over 15 amino acids. The CDR3 is CASSPGQFANSDYTF. The part of the CDR3 DNA that was read is TGTGCCAGCTCTCCGGGACAGTTTGCAAACTCCGACTACACC.

Notes on this clone: Mouse germline and gene names are used. The CDR3 goes on 1 residue after the read ends, and that part is filled in from the germline J gene. The V and J genes are TRBV13-2 and TRBJ1-1; D unclear. The CDR3 has 13 amino acids. CDR1 is NNHNN and CDR2 is SYGAGS in the germline V gene (reference sequence). Trimming left V 0 bases short and J 4 bases short, with 7 bases between. Partial CDR3 DNA: TGTGCCAGCGGTGATGCTGGGCTCACAGAAGTCTTC. It translates to CASGDAGLTEVF. The whole CDR3 region reads CASGDAGLTEVFF.

Comment on this clone: Germline and genes here are mouse. The DNA ends 1 residue before the CDR3 does, and the rest of the CDR3 is filled in from the germline J gene. This sequence joins TRBV13-3 and TRBJ1-3; D unclear. V was clipped by 0 bases and J by 0 bases, with 4 bases between them. The CDR3 length is 14 residues. Germline CDR1 NNHDY, CDR2 SYVADS. The part of the CDR3 DNA that was read is TGTGCCAGCAGTGATGACAATTCTGGAAATACGCTCTAT. Translating gives CASSDDNSGNTLY. The full CDR3 reads CASSDDNSGNTLYF. Together with reference TRBV13-3 and TRBJ1-3, the CDR3 gives the full variable domain: EAAVTQSPRSKVAVTGGKVTLSCHQTNNHDYMYWYRQDTGHGLRLIHYSYVADSTEKGDIPDGYKASRPSQENFSLILELASLSQTAVYFCASSDDNSGNTLYFGEGSRLIVV.

By share of the sample, this clone is hyperexpanded. Germline and genes here are mouse. Coverage ceases 1 residue before the CDR3 finishes, and the germline J gene fills in the end. J is TRBJ2-2 and V is TRBV26; no clear D. The V end lost 7 bases, the J end lost 2 bases, and 2 bases lay between the germline ends. There are 11 residues in the CDR3. Germline loops: CDR1 KGHPV, CDR2 FQNQEV (reference sequence). The CDR3 region is CASTNTGQLYF. CDR3 bases read: TGTGCCAGCACCAACACCGGGCAGCTCTAC.

Turning to this clone: Here the gene names and germline are mouse. The read halts 1 residue ahead of the CDR3 end, with the missing end drawn from the germline J gene. The chain is built from TRBV13-2 and TRBJ2-5, with TRBD2 matching 8 bases. CDR3 length: 15 amino acids. CDR1 NNHNN and CDR2 SYGAGS come from the germline V gene (reference sequence). V trimming: 2 bases; J trimming: 4 bases; junction bases outside the gene matches: 6. CDR3 protein: CASGESGLEKDTQYF. The DNA read from the CDR3 is TGTGCCAGCGGTGAATCGGGACTGGAGAAAGACACCCAGTAC.

A note on this clone: Gene and germline names: mouse. The read ends 1 residue shy of where the CDR3 ends; the end is completed using the germline J gene. This chain links TRBV26 with TRBJ2-5; D uncertain. V was shortened by 2 bases and J by 2 bases, with 5 bases between the two germline ends. This CDR3 has 13 residues. Germline V gene sequence: CDR1 KGHPV, CDR2 FQNQEV (reference sequence). The CDR3 sequence: CASSLGVQDTQYF. The CDR3 bases that were read are TGTGCCAGCAGTCTGGGGGTCCAAGACACCCAGTAC.

By share, this clone counts as medium-sized. Germline and genes here are mouse. Read sequence stops 1 residue before the CDR3 end, and the germline J gene provides the missing end. The gene calls are TRBV4 and TRBJ2-7, with TRBD1 as a possible D gene (6 bases). The germline V gene has CDR1 LGHDT and CDR2 YNNKQL (reference sequence). Trimming removed 4 bases at V and 4 bases at J, with 8 bases between. This CDR3 has 12 amino acids. The CDR3 region is CASSSGQYEQYF. CDR3 DNA, as far as it was read: TGTGCCAGCAGCTCGGGACAATATGAACAGTAC.

This clone was seen once. The gene symbols are mouse symbols. The sequenced fragment ends 1 residue before the CDR3 boundary, so the rest is inferred from the germline J gene. The gene calls are TRBV26 and TRBJ1-1; 7 positions agree with TRBD1. Germline CDR1 and CDR2: KGHPV and FQNQEV (reference sequence). The V gene end was trimmed by 2 bases and the J gene end by 0 bases; junction bases not matched to a gene: 3. The CDR3 sequence is 15 residues long. The covered CDR3 bases are TGTGCCAGCAGTCTGAGTGGGACAGCAAACACAGAAGTCTTC. Its protein is CASSLSGTANTEVF. The whole CDR3 is CASSLSGTANTEVFF.

On this clone itself: Mouse gene names and germline throughout. The sequence runs out 1 residue before the end of the CDR3; the remainder is reconstructed from the germline J gene. The J gene is TRBJ1-3, the V gene TRBV13-2; 9 nucleotides match TRBD1. V was pared by 6 bases and J by 0 bases, with 4 bases of the junction left unmatched. This CDR3 has 15 amino acids. The germline V gene encodes CDR1 NNHNN and CDR2 SYGAGS (reference sequence). The CDR3 protein is CASAATGGSGNTLYF. The sequenced CDR3 bases are TGTGCCAGCGCCGCGACAGGGGGTTCTGGAAATACGCTCTAT.

To note about this clone: The genes are named according to mouse. The read stops 1 residue short of the end of the CDR3; the missing end is completed from the germline J gene. The chain carries TRBV13-3 and TRBJ1-3; D possibly corresponds to TRBD1 (5 bases). Per germline, CDR1 NNHDY and CDR2 SYVADS. The V end lost 1 base, the J end lost 0 bases, and 8 bases lay between the germline ends. The CDR3 covers 15 residues. CDR3 sequence: CASSDKTDSGNTLYF. The part of the CDR3 DNA that was read is TGTGCCAGCAGTGATAAGACAGATTCTGGAAATACGCTCTAT.

A remark on this clone: All gene names here are mouse names. The DNA ends 1 residue before the CDR3 does, and the rest of the CDR3 is filled in from the germline J gene. The V call is TRBV1, the J call TRBJ2-3; D remains ambiguous. Trimming removed 0 bases at V and 0 bases at J, with 10 bases between. The germline gives CDR1 NSQYPW, CDR2 LRSPGD (reference sequence). This CDR3 has 16 residues. CDR3 bases read: TGCACCTGCAGTGCAGATCAAACAGCTAGTGCAGAAACGCTGTAT. This codes for CTCSADQTASAETLY. The full CDR3 protein reads CTCSADQTASAETLYF.

This clone is deemed large. Gene names are the mouse ones. The CDR3 protein is CASSWAVSGNTLYF. CDR3 DNA, as far as it was read: TGTGCCAGCAGTTGGGCCGTTTCTGGAAATACGCTCTAT. The chain combines TRBV19 with TRBJ1-3; no clear D. The read stops 1 residue short of the end of the CDR3; the missing end is completed from the germline J gene. V dropped 4 bases and J dropped 0 bases, with 8 bases sitting between them. The germline CDR1 and CDR2 sequences are FNHDT and SITEND (reference sequence). The CDR3 extends over 14 amino acids.

About this clone itself: Gene names denote mouse genes. The DNA ends 1 residue before the CDR3 does, and the rest of the CDR3 is filled in from the germline J gene. This chain connects TRBV12-1 to TRBJ2-7; the match to TRBD1 covers 11 bases. The CDR3 is 15 amino acids. Germline V gene lookup returns CDR1 SGHSN and CDR2 HYEKVE. The J segment lost 4 bases and the V segment lost 0 bases, leaving 4 bases of the junction unmatched. CDR3 bases read: TGTGCCAGCTCTCTCGAGGGACAGGGGGGTTATGAACAGTAC. Residues: CASSLEGQGGYEQY. The CDR3, in full, reads CASSLEGQGGYEQYF.

This clone was seen only a few times. Genes and germline come from the mouse. The read ends 1 residue early relative to the CDR3; the germline J gene fills the gap. This chain uses TRBV16 with TRBJ1-1, with D hard to call. The germline CDR1 and CDR2 sequences are SGHSA and FRNQAP. CDR3 size: 13 residues. Between the trimmed V and J ends, which lost 1 base and 3 bases, there was a span of 6 bases. The sequenced part of the CDR3 DNA is TGTGCAAGCAGCTTAGGGGCGGACACAGAAGTCTTC. Protein: CASSLGADTEVF. The entire CDR3 protein reads CASSLGADTEVFF. Full variable domain (outside the CDR3, taken from reference TRBV16 and TRBJ1-1): NAGVIQTPRHKVTGKGQEATLWCEPISGHSAVFWYRQTIVQGLEFLTYFRNQAPIDDSGMPKERFSAQMPNQSHSTLKIQSTQPQDSAVYLCASSLGADTEVFFGKGTRLTVV.

Points on this clone: All gene names here are mouse names. Sequencing ends 1 residue short of the CDR3 end; the germline J gene provides the rest. The J gene is TRBJ2-1, the V gene TRBV26; possibly TRBD1 for D (5 bases). In germline, CDR1 is KGHPV, CDR2 FQNQEV (reference sequence). The CDR3 is 14 amino acids. V was cut by 4 bases and J by 1 base, with 8 bases left in between. CDR3 sequence reads: CASSRTPNYAEQFF. The covered CDR3 bases are TGTGCCAGCAGTCGGACACCAAACTATGCTGAGCAGTTC.